This paragraph reports one TCR beta chain. These data originate in a study of OX40 agonist ivuxolimab in advanced cancers. J was trimmed by 8 bases and V by 1 base; bases with no gene match: 3. This CDR3 comprises 14 residues. Germline V gene lookup returns CDR1 SGHTA and CDR2 FQGNSA. The method was immunoSEQ multiplex PCR; TCRdb's version includes in-frame clones alone and lacks a portion of them. The table has approximately 77,000 clones, roughly 80% seen once. J is TRBJ2-5 and V is TRBV7-2; 11 positions agree with TRBD2. This clonotype originated in an adult with an advanced solid tumor such as melanoma, head and neck, liver or kidney cancer. Sequencing used CD4+ or CD8+ T cells sorted from blood, obtained in a trial of the OX40 agonist ivuxolimab. Here the CDR3 DNA reads TGTGCCAGCAGCTTAGGGACTAGCGGGCATACCCAGTACTTC. As protein: CASSLGTSGHTQYF.